The 9 T cell receptor beta chains in this list originate from one sample, sequenced in a study of shared clonotypes between healthy human individuals. Some clones are missing from TCRdb's copy, which holds only in-frame ones; the method was immunoSEQ multiplex PCR. The table records millions of clones, roughly 92% of them present only once. Sequencing used naive CD4+ T cells sorted from blood. Specified subset: CD45RA+ positively selected. The receptors were gathered from a man younger than 35 in good health.

The chain is built from TRBV7-6 and TRBJ1-5; no firm D call. This CDR3 contains 15 residues. CDR1 is SGHVS, CDR2 FNYEAQ, per germline. V lost 5 bases and J 4 bases, leaving 15 bases between the germline ends. CDR3: CASSQSLTSNQPQHF. Written as DNA, the CDR3 is TGTGCCAGCAGCCAAAGCCTGACATCTAATCAGCCCCAGCATTTT.

About this clone: This sample also contains other DNA sequences that code for the same CDR3. The chain is built from TRBV19 and TRBJ2-7, with 7 bases identical to TRBD1. Germline assignment: CDR1 LNHDA and CDR2 SQIVND (reference sequence). This CDR3 contains 15 residues. V gave up 4 bases and J gave up 2 bases; unmatched junction bases: 8. CDR3 amino acids: CASSRAGQGAYEQYF. As DNA, the CDR3 is TGTGCCAGTAGTAGAGCCGGGCAGGGGGCCTACGAGCAGTACTTC.

This clone was counted a single time. This chain joins TRBV7-2 and TRBJ2-5; TRBD2 might be the D (5 bases). CDR3 length equals 15 residues. V was cut by 3 bases and J by 2 bases, with 13 bases left in between. The germline gives CDR1 SGHTA, CDR2 FQGNSA. CDR3 sequence (DNA): TGTGCCAGCAGCTTGGCGGCTAGCCCACAAGAGACCCAGTACTTC. Translation: CASSLAASPQETQYF.

The V gene is TRBV6-1, the J gene TRBJ1-5; D is undetermined. The CDR3 extends over 14 amino acids. Trimming shortened V by 2 bases and J by 7 bases, and 12 bases separated the two germline ends. The germline CDR1 and CDR2 sequences are MNHNS and SASEGT. The CDR3 coding sequence is TGTGCCAGCAGTGAAATCATGGGGAGGCAGCCCCAGCATTTT. Residues: CASSEIMGRQPQHF.

This clone appeared a single time. The J gene is TRBJ1-5, the V gene TRBV15, with TRBD1 as a possible D gene (5 bases). The V and J ends lost 8 bases and 2 bases respectively, with 16 bases between them. Germline V gives CDR1 LNHNV, CDR2 YYDKDF (reference sequence). The CDR3 runs 15 residues. CDR3 sequence reads: CATSLGRDGNQPQHF. The CDR3 nucleotides are TGTGCCACCTCCCTGGGCAGGGACGGCAATCAGCCCCAGCATTTT.

Worth noting for this clone: Other DNA sequences in this sample translate to the same CDR3. The chain couples TRBV5-1 to TRBJ1-1; 7 bases are shared with TRBD1. Trimming took 4 bases from V and 0 from J; bases not matched to a gene: 3. Germline V gives CDR1 SGHRS, CDR2 YFSETQ. This CDR3 has 14 residues. The CDR3 region has the DNA TGCGCCAGCAGCGGGGGACAGATGAACACTGAAGCTTTCTTT. Its translation is CASSGGQMNTEAFF.

The chain employs TRBV9 and TRBJ2-5, with 7 bases lining up with TRBD1. J was trimmed by 2 bases and V by 4 bases; bases with no gene match: 5. The germline V gene encodes CDR1 SGDLS and CDR2 YYNGEE. CDR3 length: 14 amino acids. The CDR3 DNA reads TGTGCCAGCAGCCGCCCGACAGGGCAAGAGACCCAGTACTTC. Translating gives CASSRPTGQETQYF.

The J gene is TRBJ1-5, the V gene TRBV28; possibly TRBD1 for D (5 bases). Germline V CDR1 and CDR2: MDHEN, SYDVKM. V lost 7 bases, J lost 3 bases, and 16 bases lay in between. This CDR3 has 15 amino acids. The CDR3 here is CASTPQGGDNQPQHF. DNA for the CDR3: TGTGCCAGCACCCCCCAGGGTGGAGACAATCAGCCCCAGCATTTT.

The chain carries TRBV4-1 and TRBJ1-2; D gene uncertain. V was cut by 0 bases and J by 7 bases, with 12 bases left in between. This CDR3 is 14 amino acids long. Germline lookup yields CDR1 MGHRA and CDR2 YSYEKL. For the CDR3, the DNA is TGCGCCAGCAGCCAAGACACGCTCTTTGGTGGCTACACCTTC. It translates to CASSQDTLFGGYTF.